The 6 T cell receptor beta chains reported below all come from one sample, sequenced in a study of regulatory T cells in long-lasting Graves disease. Arm-PCR with iRepertoire HTBI primers amplified the CDR3 regions for these TCR beta libraries. TCRdb re-analysed the multiplex PCR reads in MiXCR, keeping a single row per CDR3 protein. The data contain a few hundred thousand distinct CDR3 sequences, about 16% of them singletons. Time point here: newly diagnosed GD, antithyroid drugs for less than 3 months. Extracted PBMC RNA gave rise to the TCR library. Sequencing was performed on peripheral blood mononuclear cells (PBMCs), taken at new diagnosis, from a patient treated with antithyroid drugs. The receptors here all came from a female donor with Graves disease.

In this sample, this clonotype turned up many times. The chain carries TRBV7-2 and TRBJ1-1; TRBD1 might be the D (5 bases). With 1 base removed from V and 11 bases from J, the gap between germline ends came to 14 bases. The CDR3 has 13 residues. Germline loops: CDR1 SGHTA, CDR2 FQGNSA. The CDR3: CASSLDPGGAAFF. DNA of the CDR3: TGTGCCAGCAGCTTAGACCCAGGCGGGGCCGCTTTCTTT.

This clonotype was counted many times. The chain combines TRBV6-2 or TRBV6-3 with TRBJ2-3, with TRBD2 matching over 12 bases. V dropped 2 bases and J dropped 0; count of bases not matched to a gene: 12. There are 20 residues in the CDR3. Germline CDR1 and CDR2: MNHEY and SVGEGT. The CDR3 DNA follows: TGTGCCAGCAGTTACCCGGGTGGGACCGGACTAGCGGGAAGCACAGATACGCAGTATTTT. It is translated as CASSYPGGTGLAGSTDTQYF.

This clonotype has at least ten counts. The rearrangement joins TRBV3-1 to TRBJ2-7, with D possibly matching TRBD2 (6 bases). Looked up from germline, CDR1 is LGHDT and CDR2 is YNNKEL (reference sequence). The CDR3 is made up of 13 amino acids. V lost 8 bases to trimming and J lost 3 bases, with 14 bases between them. The CDR3 region is CASPGGGDYEQYF. The CDR3, as DNA: TGTGCCAGCCCTGGAGGAGGGGACTACGAGCAGTACTTC.

At least ten counts were recorded for this clonotype. This rearrangement joins TRBV20-1 to TRBJ2-7; TRBD2 aligns across 11 bases. The CDR3 has 14 amino acids. CDR1 is DFQATT and CDR2 is SNEGSKA in the germline V gene (reference sequence). V shed 5 bases and J 3 bases; nucleotides not matched to a gene: 6. The CDR3 sequence is CSAVPGLAVYEQYF. The CDR3 DNA follows: TGCAGTGCTGTCCCGGGACTAGCGGTCTACGAGCAGTACTTC.

This clonotype has at least ten counts. This chain joins TRBV18 and TRBJ1-4; 8 bases match TRBD1. Trimming removed 5 bases from V and 8 bases from J; junction bases left unmatched: 7. Germline lookup yields CDR1 KGHSH and CDR2 LQKENI. The CDR3 runs to 14 residues. DNA for the CDR3: TGTGCCAGCTCAACGGACAGGGATCCGGAAAAACTGTTTTTT. Its translation is CASSTDRDPEKLFF.

This clonotype was observed at least ten times. This rearrangement joins TRBV30 to TRBJ2-3, with TRBD2 identical over 10 bases. This CDR3 region has 16 residues. The ends lost 0 bases at V and 4 bases at J; junction bases unmatched: 7. Germline CDR1 reads GTSNPN; CDR2 reads SVGIG (reference sequence). CDR3 sequence: CAWSVKASGSADTQYF. The DNA of the CDR3 is TGTGCCTGGAGTGTAAAGGCTAGCGGGAGCGCAGATACGCAGTATTTT.